These 5 T cell receptor beta chains were all obtained from the same sample, sequenced in a study of CD8+ T cells in alopecia areata. Following extraction, RNA underwent reverse transcription to cDNA, which served as the sequencing template. Sequencing was performed with immunoSEQ multiplex PCR; in TCRdb, only in-frame clones are kept and a portion is missing. The sample yields thousands of clones, without any singletons. The sample's time point: mouse skin 3 weeks after grafting. Sequenced material: skin, taken at week 3. The source of these receptors is a C3H/HeJ mouse with alopecia areata. The mouse line has the MHC haplotype H2-k.

This clone was counted at least ten times. Genes and germline are mouse. The read gets to within 4 residues of the CDR3 end, and the germline J gene fills in the rest. This chain joins TRBV5 and TRBJ2-5; 11 bases match TRBD2. Germline lookup yields CDR1 LGHNA and CDR2 YNLKQL (reference sequence). The CDR3 runs to 15 residues. The chain's CDR3 is CASSQEDWGGDTQYF. CDR3 DNA, as far as it was read: TGTGCCAGCAGCCAAGAAGACTGGGGGGGGGAC.

This clone is classed as medium-sized (0.01 to 0.1%). The genes are named according to mouse. The CDR3 end lies 4 residues beyond the end of the read and is filled in from the germline J gene. V gene TRBV1 combines with J gene TRBJ2-1, with TRBD1 as a possible D gene (6 bases). The germline CDR1 and CDR2 sequences are NSQYPW and LRSPGD (reference sequence). Trimming shortened V by 3 bases and J by 1 base, and 10 bases separated the two germline ends. The length of the CDR3 is 15 residues. The sequenced CDR3 bases are TGCACCTGCAGTGCCCCGGGACAAAACTATGCT. Its protein product is CTCSAPGQNYA. The CDR3 reads in full as CTCSAPGQNYAEQFF.

By its share, this clone is medium-sized. These gene names are mouse names. With the read ending 4 residues before the CDR3 end, the germline J gene is used to fill in that end. The chain recombines TRBV29 with TRBJ2-1; D is perhaps TRBD1 (6 bases). Germline CDR1 and CDR2: MSHET and SYDVDS. Trimming took 6 bases from V and 5 from J, leaving 11 bases between them. The CDR3 extends over 13 amino acids. CDR3 in amino acids: CASSQGLDAEQFF. The CDR3 bases that were read are TGTGCTAGCAGCCAGGGGCTGGATGCT.

In its sample, this clone ranks as large. The gene names here belong to mouse. CDR3 DNA, as far as it was read: TGCACCTGCAGTGCAGAGCTGGGGGGGGAAAAC. This translates into CTCSAELGGEN. From start to end, the CDR3 is CTCSAELGGENTLYF. The chain uses TRBV1 and TRBJ2-4; 9 nucleotides align to TRBD2. The read halts 4 residues ahead of the CDR3 end, with the missing end drawn from the germline J gene. The CDR3 consists of 15 residues. From germline, CDR1 is NSQYPW and CDR2 LRSPGD (reference sequence). The entire variable domain, with the rest obtained from reference TRBV1 and TRBJ2-4, is as follows: VTLLEQNPRWRLVPRGQAVNLRCILKNSQYPWMSWYQQDLQKQLQWLFTLRSPGDKEVKSLPGADYLATRVTDTELRLQVANMSQGRTLYCTCSAELGGENTLYFGAGTRLSVL.

This clone was observed a few times. Germline and genes here are mouse. The CDR3 goes on 4 residues after the read ends, and that part is filled in from the germline J gene. The genes are TRBV13-3 and TRBJ1-1; D might be TRBD1 (6 bases). The CDR3 is 13 amino acids. Germline CDR1 and CDR2: NNHDY and SYVADS. Trimming left V 8 bases short and J 3 bases short, with 14 bases between. CDR3 residues: CASSRDTHTEVFF. CDR3 DNA, as far as it was read: TGTGCCAGTTCCCGGGACACCCACACA.